The present T cell receptor (beta chain) was sequenced within a study of CD8 T cells in ankylosing spondylitis. Study results and caveats: Seemingly distinctive of ankylosing spondylitis blood was a TCR beta motif formed by eight highly homologous variants. As for the disease-linked clones, they showed a CD8+ phenotype and occurred at relatively low frequencies in peripheral blood.

In TCRdb, the 5' RACE reads were re-called with MiXCR into one record per CDR3 protein. The table shows roughly 130,000 distinct CDR3 sequences, with roughly 8.3% occurring only once. In this sample, this clonotype turned up many times. Its specificity is not known. With 6 bases removed from V and 6 bases from J, the gap between germline ends came to 11 bases. The CDR3 is 13 residues long. The V gene's germline CDR1 is LNHNV and CDR2 YYDKDF (reference sequence). The chain recombines TRBV15 with TRBJ2-2; perhaps TRBD2 as D (5 bases). This clonotype was sampled from a male donor with ankylosing spondylitis. Specimen: synovial fluid, either unsorted or a sorted T cell fraction (not recorded which). CDR3 nucleotide sequence: TGTGCCACCAGTAGCCGGAGGCCCGGGGAGCTGTTTTTT. Its protein product is CATSSRRPGELFF. The complete variable domain, with remaining parts taken from reference TRBV15 and TRBJ2-2, reads DAMVIQNPRYQVTQFGKPVTLSCSQTLNHNVMYWYQQKSSQAPKLLFHYYDKDFNNEADTPDNFQSRRPNTSFCFLDIRSPGLGDTAMYLCATSSRRPGELFFGEGSRLTVL.